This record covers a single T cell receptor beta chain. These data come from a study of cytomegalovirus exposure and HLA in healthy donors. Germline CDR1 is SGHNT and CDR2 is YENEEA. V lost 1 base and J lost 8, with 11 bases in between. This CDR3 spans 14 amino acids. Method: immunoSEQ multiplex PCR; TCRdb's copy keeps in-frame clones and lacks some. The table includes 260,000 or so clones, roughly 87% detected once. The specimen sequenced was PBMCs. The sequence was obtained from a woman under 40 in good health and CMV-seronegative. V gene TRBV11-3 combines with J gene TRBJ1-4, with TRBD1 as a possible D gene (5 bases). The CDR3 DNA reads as TGTGCCAGCAGCTTAGGGACATCCGAAGAAAAACTGTTTTTT. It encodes CASSLGTSEEKLFF.